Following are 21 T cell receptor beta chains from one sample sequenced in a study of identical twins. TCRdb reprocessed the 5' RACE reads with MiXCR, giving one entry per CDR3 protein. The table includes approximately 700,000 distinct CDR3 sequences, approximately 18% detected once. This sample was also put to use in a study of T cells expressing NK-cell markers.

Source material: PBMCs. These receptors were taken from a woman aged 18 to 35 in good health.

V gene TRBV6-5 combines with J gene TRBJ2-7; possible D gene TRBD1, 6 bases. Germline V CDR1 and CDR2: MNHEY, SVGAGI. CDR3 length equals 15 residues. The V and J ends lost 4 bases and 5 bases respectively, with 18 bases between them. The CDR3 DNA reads TGTGCCAGCAGTTTTACAGGGCCTGAGTACGACGAGCAGTACTTC. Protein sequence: CASSFTGPEYDEQYF.

The CDR3 protein is CASSERNQPQHF. The CDR3 bases are TGTGCCAGCAGCGAACGCAATCAGCCCCAGCATTTT. The J gene is TRBJ1-5, the V gene TRBV7-2; D gene uncertain. The CDR3 totals 12 residues. Germline V gene data show CDR1 as SGHTA and CDR2 as FQGNSA. V dropped 5 bases and J dropped 2 bases, with 4 bases sitting between them.

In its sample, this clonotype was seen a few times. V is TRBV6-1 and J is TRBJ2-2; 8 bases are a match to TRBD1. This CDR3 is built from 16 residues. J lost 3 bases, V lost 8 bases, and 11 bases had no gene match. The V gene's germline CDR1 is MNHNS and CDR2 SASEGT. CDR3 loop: CASQSLGTGDTGELFF. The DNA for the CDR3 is TGTGCCAGCCAATCTCTCGGGACAGGTGACACCGGGGAGCTGTTTTTT.

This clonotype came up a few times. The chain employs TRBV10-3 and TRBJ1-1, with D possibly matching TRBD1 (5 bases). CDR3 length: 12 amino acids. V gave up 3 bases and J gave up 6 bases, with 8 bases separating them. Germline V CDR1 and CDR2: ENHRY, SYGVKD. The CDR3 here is CAISERDAEAFF. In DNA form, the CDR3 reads TGTGCCATCAGTGAACGGGACGCTGAAGCTTTCTTT.

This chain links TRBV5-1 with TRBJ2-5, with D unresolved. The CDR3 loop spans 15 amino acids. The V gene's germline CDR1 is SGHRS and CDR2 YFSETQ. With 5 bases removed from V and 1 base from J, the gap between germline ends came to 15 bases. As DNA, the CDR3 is TGCGCCAGCAGGGGATTAGGGCAGCCCCAAGAGACCCAGTACTTC. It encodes CASRGLGQPQETQYF.

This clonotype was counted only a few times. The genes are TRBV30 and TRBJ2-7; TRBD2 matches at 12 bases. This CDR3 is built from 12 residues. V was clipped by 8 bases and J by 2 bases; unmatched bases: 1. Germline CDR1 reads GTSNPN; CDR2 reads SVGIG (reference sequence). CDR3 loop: CALAGGPYEQYF. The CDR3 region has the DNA TGTGCCCTAGCGGGAGGGCCCTACGAGCAGTACTTC.

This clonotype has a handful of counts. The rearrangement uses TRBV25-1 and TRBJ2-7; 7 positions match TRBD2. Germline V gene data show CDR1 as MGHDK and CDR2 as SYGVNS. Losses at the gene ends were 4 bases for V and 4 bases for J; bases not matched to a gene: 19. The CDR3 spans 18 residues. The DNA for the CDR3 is TGTGCCAGCAGTGGAGACTCTCTTACTAGCGAGCGTATGTACGAGCAGTACTTC. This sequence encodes CASSGDSLTSERMYEQYF.

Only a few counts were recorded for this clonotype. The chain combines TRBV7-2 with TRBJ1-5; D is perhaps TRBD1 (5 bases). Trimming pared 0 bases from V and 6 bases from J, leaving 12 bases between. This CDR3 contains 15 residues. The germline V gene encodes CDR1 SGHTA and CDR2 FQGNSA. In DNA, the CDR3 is TGTGCCAGCAGCTTAGCTGCAGGGCGGATTCAGCCCCAGCATTTT. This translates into CASSLAAGRIQPQHF. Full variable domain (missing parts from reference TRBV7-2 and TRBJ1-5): GAGVSQSPSNKVTEKGKDVELRCDPISGHTALYWYRQSLGQGLEFLIYFQGNSAPDKSGLPSDRFSAERTGGSVSTLTIQRTQQEDSAVYLCASSLAAGRIQPQHFGDGTRLSIL.

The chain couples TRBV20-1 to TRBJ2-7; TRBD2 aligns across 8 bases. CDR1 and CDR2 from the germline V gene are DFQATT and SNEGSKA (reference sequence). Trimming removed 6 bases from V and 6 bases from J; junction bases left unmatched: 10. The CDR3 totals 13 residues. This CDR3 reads CSANKRGQSEQYF. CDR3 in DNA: TGCAGTGCCAATAAGCGGGGGCAAAGCGAGCAGTACTTC.

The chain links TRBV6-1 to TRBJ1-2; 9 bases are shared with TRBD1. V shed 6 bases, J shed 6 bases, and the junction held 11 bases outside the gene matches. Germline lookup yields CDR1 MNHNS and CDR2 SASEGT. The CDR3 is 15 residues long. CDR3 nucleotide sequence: TGTGCCAGCAGATCCCAGGACAGGGGAGTTCATGGCTACACCTTC. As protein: CASRSQDRGVHGYTF.

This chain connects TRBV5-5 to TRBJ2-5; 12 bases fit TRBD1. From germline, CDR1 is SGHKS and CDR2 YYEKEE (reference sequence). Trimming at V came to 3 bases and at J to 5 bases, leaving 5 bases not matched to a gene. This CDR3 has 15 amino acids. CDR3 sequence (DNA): TGTGCCAGCAGCTCCCGGGACAGGGGGCTGGAGACCCAGTACTTC. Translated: CASSSRDRGLETQYF. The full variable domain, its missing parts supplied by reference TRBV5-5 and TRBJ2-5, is DAGVTQSPTHLIKTRGQQVTLRCSPISGHKSVSWYQQVLGQGPQFIFQYYEKEERGRGNFPDRFSARQFPNYSSELNVNALLLGDSALYLCASSSRDRGLETQYFGPGTRLLVL.

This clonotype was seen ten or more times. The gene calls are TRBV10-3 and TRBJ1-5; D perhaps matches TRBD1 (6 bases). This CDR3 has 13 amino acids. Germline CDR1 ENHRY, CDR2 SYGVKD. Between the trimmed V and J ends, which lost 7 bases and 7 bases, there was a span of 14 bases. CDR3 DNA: TGTGCCATCACGGGGGGCCTGGGACAGCCCCAGCATTTT. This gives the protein CAITGGLGQPQHF.

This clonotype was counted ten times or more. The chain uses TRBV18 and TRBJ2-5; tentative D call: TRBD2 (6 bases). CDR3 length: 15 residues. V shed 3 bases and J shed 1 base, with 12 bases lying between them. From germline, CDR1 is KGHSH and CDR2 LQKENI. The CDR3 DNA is TGTGCCAGCTCACCCTCGGCTAGCGTCCAAGAGACCCAGTACTTC. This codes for CASSPSASVQETQYF.

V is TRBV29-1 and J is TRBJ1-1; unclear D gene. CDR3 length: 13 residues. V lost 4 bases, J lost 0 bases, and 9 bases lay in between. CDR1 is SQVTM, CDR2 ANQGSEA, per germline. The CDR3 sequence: CSVALAMNTEAFF. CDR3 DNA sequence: TGCAGCGTTGCTCTCGCAATGAACACTGAAGCTTTCTTT. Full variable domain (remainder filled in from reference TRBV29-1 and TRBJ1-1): SAVISQKPSRDICQRGTSLTIQCQVDSQVTMMFWYRQQPGQSLTLIATANQGSEATYESGFVIDKFPISRPNLTFSTLTVSNMSPEDSSIYLCSVALAMNTEAFFGQGTRLTVV.

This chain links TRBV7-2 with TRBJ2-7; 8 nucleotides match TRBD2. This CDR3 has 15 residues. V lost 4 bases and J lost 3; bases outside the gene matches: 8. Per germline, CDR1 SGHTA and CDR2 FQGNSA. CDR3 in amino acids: CASSSRTSRGYEQYF. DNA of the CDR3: TGTGCCAGCAGCTCCAGGACTAGCAGGGGCTACGAGCAGTACTTC.

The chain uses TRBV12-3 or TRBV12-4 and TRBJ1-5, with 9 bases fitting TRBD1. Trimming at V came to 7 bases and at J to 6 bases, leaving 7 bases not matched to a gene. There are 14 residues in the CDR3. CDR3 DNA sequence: TGTGCCAGCAACCCACAGGGGGCCGGTCAGCCCCAGCATTTT. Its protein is CASNPQGAGQPQHF.

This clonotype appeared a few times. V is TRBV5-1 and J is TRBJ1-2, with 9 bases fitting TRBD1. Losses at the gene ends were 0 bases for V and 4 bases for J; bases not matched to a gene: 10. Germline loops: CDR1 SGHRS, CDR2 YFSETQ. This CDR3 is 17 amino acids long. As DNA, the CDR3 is TGCGCCAGCAGCTTGGACTATCGTGGGACAGGGAGCTATGGCTACACCTTC. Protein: CASSLDYRGTGSYGYTF.

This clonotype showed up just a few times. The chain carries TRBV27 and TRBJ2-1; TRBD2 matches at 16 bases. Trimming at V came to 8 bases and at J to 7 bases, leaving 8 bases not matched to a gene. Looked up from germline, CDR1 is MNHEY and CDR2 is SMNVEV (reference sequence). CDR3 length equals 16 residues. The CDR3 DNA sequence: TGTGCCAGCTTGGGACTAGCGGGAGGGCCGGGGAATGAGCAGTTCTTC. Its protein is CASLGLAGGPGNEQFF.

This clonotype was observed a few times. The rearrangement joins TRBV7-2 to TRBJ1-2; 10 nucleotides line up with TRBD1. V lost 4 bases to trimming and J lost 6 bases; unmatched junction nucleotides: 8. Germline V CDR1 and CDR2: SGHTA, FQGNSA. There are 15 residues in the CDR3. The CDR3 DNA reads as TGTGCCAGCAGCTCAGGGACAGGGGAGTATCATGGCTACACCTTC. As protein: CASSSGTGEYHGYTF.

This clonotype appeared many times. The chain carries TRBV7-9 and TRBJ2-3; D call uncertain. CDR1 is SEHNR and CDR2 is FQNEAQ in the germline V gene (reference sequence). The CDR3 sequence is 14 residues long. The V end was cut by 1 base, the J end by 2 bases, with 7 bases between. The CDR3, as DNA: TGTGCCAGCAGCTTAGACTCGACCACAGATACGCAGTATTTT. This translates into CASSLDSTTDTQYF.

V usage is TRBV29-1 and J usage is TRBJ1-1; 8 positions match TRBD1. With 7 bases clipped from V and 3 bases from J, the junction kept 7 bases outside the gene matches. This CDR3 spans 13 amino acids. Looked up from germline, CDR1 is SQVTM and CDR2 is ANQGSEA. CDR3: CSARTGRYTEAFF. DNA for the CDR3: TGCAGCGCTCGGACAGGGAGGTACACTGAAGCTTTCTTT.